Presented here are 5 T cell receptor beta chains from one specimen sequenced in a study of control samples from healthy donors and cancer patients. Clones were read by immunoSEQ multiplex PCR, and TCRdb kept only the in-frame ones, dropping some. The top ten clones hold 17% of a sample with approximately 110,000 clones, approximately 90% of them seen once. Sequencing was carried out using blood. The receptors here all came from a woman in her 50s in good health.

The chain is built from TRBV4-1 and TRBJ1-6; D perhaps matches TRBD1 (5 bases). The germline V gene has CDR1 MGHRA and CDR2 YSYEKL. The CDR3 runs to 16 residues. Trimming shortened V by 0 bases and J by 7 bases, and 13 bases separated the two germline ends. CDR3 amino acids: CASSQDRGTENSPLHF. CDR3 coding DNA: TGCGCCAGCAGCCAAGACCGAGGGACGGAGAATTCACCCCTCCACTTT.

In nucleotides, the CDR3 is TGTGCCAGCAGCCAAACACGGTATGGCTACACCTTC. This encodes CASSQTRYGYTF. V and J are TRBV3-1 (or the pseudogene TRBV3-2) and TRBJ1-2; no firm D call. V was cut by 2 bases and J by 5 bases, with 6 bases left in between. Per germline, CDR1 LGHDT and CDR2 YNNKEL (reference sequence). This CDR3 comprises 12 residues.

The genes are TRBV27 and TRBJ2-1, with 9 bases fitting TRBD2. Germline lookup yields CDR1 MNHEY and CDR2 SMNVEV (reference sequence). This CDR3 is 14 amino acids long. The ends lost 7 bases at V and 9 bases at J; junction bases unmatched: 10. CDR3 DNA: TGTGCCAGCAATAAAGCGGGAGGCGTGGGTGAGCAGTTCTTC. It yields the protein CASNKAGGVGEQFF.

The V gene is TRBV5-6, the J gene TRBJ1-4; D gene unclear. Germline loops: CDR1 SGHDT, CDR2 YYEEEE. The CDR3 totals 14 residues. Trimming pared 2 bases from V and 2 bases from J, leaving 7 bases between. DNA of the CDR3: TGTGCCAGCAGCTTACATCCTACTAATGAAAAACTGTTTTTT. It encodes CASSLHPTNEKLFF. The full variable domain, its missing parts supplied by reference TRBV5-6 and TRBJ1-4, is DAGVTQSPTHLIKTRGQQVTLRCSPKSGHDTVSWYQQALGQGPQFIFQYYEEEERQRGNFPDRFSGHQFPNYSSELNVNALLLGDSALYLCASSLHPTNEKLFFGSGTQLSVL.

This clone was counted a single time. The gene calls are TRBV9 and TRBJ1-4; D not certain. V was clipped by 1 base and J by 6 bases, with 13 bases between them. Germline V gene sequence: CDR1 SGDLS, CDR2 YYNGEE. The CDR3 length is 15 residues. DNA for the CDR3: TGTGCCAGCAGCGTATCGGGCCATGAAGATGAAAAACTGTTTTTT. Protein sequence: CASSVSGHEDEKLFF.